These 27 T cell receptor beta chains were all obtained from the same sample, sequenced in a study of blood T cell repertoires in COVID-19 (dated by TCRdb to about 2020). The library was prepared using the immunoSEQ multiplex PCR assay. TCRdb stores this immuneACCESS table with in-frame sequences only. Part of the clones is absent; in the studies checked, under half of the shortfall reflects unresolved V genes, and no reason is known for the rest. The sample table contains some 97,000 clones; only one count was recorded for just over 90% of them. The ten largest clones add up to less than 2.5% of the sample. Material for sequencing was peripheral blood. The receptors here all came from a man between 45 and 60 years old with active COVID-19.

This clone was recorded a few times. V and J are TRBV4-1 and TRBJ1-3; D gene ambiguous. This CDR3 contains 14 residues. Germline V gene lookup returns CDR1 MGHRA and CDR2 YSYEKL. V lost 5 bases and J 0 bases, leaving 8 bases between the germline ends. DNA of the CDR3: TGCGCCAGCAGCATCGGTCCCTCTGGAAACACCATATATTTT. Translation gives CASSIGPSGNTIYF.

In this sample, this clone turned up a few times. The chain couples TRBV10-3 to TRBJ2-3; 8 bases align to TRBD2. The CDR3 loop spans 14 amino acids. Germline V gene data show CDR1 as ENHRY and CDR2 as SYGVKD. The V segment lost 4 bases and the J segment 4 bases; nucleotides outside the gene matches: 4. The CDR3 protein is CAISAMTSADTQYF. DNA for the CDR3: TGTGCCATCAGTGCCATGACTAGCGCAGATACGCAGTATTTT.

The V and J genes are TRBV25-1 and TRBJ1-1; 7 bases are a match to TRBD1. Germline V lookup: CDR1 MGHDK, CDR2 SYGVNS. V lost 2 bases to trimming and J lost 11 bases; unmatched junction nucleotides: 8. This CDR3 region has 13 residues. The chain's CDR3 is CASSEGQVFRAFF. Here the CDR3 DNA reads TGTGCCAGCAGTGAAGGACAGGTGTTTCGGGCTTTCTTT.

Written as DNA, the CDR3 is TGTGCCAGCAGTTCATCACAGGGTGATGAGCAGTTCTTC. This translates into CASSSSQGDEQFF. The chain is built from TRBV27 and TRBJ2-1; possible D gene TRBD1, 6 bases. The germline V gene encodes CDR1 MNHEY and CDR2 SMNVEV (reference sequence). Trimming pared 4 bases from V and 8 bases from J, leaving 12 bases between. The CDR3 loop spans 13 amino acids.

The V call is TRBV19, the J call TRBJ2-2, with TRBD2 matching over 12 bases. There are 16 residues in the CDR3. Germline V gives CDR1 LNHDA, CDR2 SQIVND (reference sequence). V lost 9 bases, J lost 4 bases, and 9 bases stayed unmatched. The chain's CDR3 is CASHRTSGVSTGELFF. As DNA, the CDR3 is TGTGCCAGCCACAGGACTAGCGGGGTTAGCACCGGGGAGCTGTTTTTT.

The V and J genes are TRBV7-2 and TRBJ2-2; no clear D gene. The CDR3 sequence is 15 residues long. CDR1 and CDR2 (germline): SGHTA, FQGNSA. V lost 2 bases and J 0 bases, leaving 7 bases between the germline ends. The CDR3 region is CASSLRVANTGELFF. CDR3 bases: TGTGCCAGCAGCTTACGCGTGGCGAACACCGGGGAGCTGTTTTTT.

The V call is TRBV6-5, the J call TRBJ1-5; D remains unclear. The V end lost 5 bases, the J end lost 6 bases, and 11 bases lay between the germline ends. The CDR3 contains 13 residues. CDR1 MNHEY and CDR2 SVGAGI come from the germline V gene. The CDR3 DNA reads TGTGCCAGCAGTCGTACTCGGAGTCAGCCCCAGCATTTT. Translation: CASSRTRSQPQHF.

The chain links TRBV7-9 to TRBJ2-1; tentatively, D is TRBD1 (6 bases). The germline V gene encodes CDR1 SEHNR and CDR2 FQNEAQ (reference sequence). The CDR3 spans 13 residues. The V and J ends lost 0 bases and 6 bases respectively, with 6 bases between them. The DNA of the CDR3 is TGTGCCAGCAGCTTAGCAGGGGGCAATGAGCAGTTCTTC. It translates to CASSLAGGNEQFF.

This clone was counted many times. The chain couples TRBV9 to TRBJ1-3; 7 bases are shared with TRBD1. J lost 0 bases, V lost 4 bases, and 10 bases had no gene match. CDR3 length: 17 amino acids. CDR1 and CDR2 from the germline V gene are SGDLS and YYNGEE. CDR3 bases: TGTGCCAGCAGCCCCAGGACAGGAACCTTCTCTGGAAACACCATATATTTT. It codes for CASSPRTGTFSGNTIYF.

This rearrangement joins TRBV19 to TRBJ2-3, with a tentative D call TRBD1 (6 bases). From germline, CDR1 is LNHDA and CDR2 SQIVND (reference sequence). The CDR3 contains 13 residues. The V gene lost 2 bases and the J gene lost 7 bases, with 10 bases spanning the gap. The CDR3 spells CASSINRENTQYF. As DNA, the CDR3 is TGTGCCAGTAGTATAAACAGGGAGAATACGCAGTATTTT.

V gene TRBV27 combines with J gene TRBJ2-3; TRBD2 is a possible D gene (7 bases). Per germline, CDR1 MNHEY and CDR2 SMNVEV (reference sequence). Trimming removed 10 bases from V and 7 bases from J, with 24 bases in between. The CDR3 spans 15 residues. The CDR3 nucleotides are TGTGCCACCCGGGGAGGGGGTGAAGTGGCTCATACGCAGTATTTT. Amino acid sequence: CATRGGGEVAHTQYF.

The gene calls are TRBV5-6 and TRBJ1-2, with TRBD1 matching over 7 bases. Germline V gene data show CDR1 as SGHDT and CDR2 as YYEEEE. V trimming: 5 bases; J trimming: 4 bases; junction bases outside the gene matches: 8. The CDR3 spans 14 residues. The CDR3, as DNA: TGTGCCAGCAGTAACAGGGGAGCTGGCTATGGCTACACCTTC. This encodes CASSNRGAGYGYTF.

V is TRBV27 and J is TRBJ1-1; 9 nucleotides agree with TRBD1. There are 16 residues in the CDR3. Germline V gene data show CDR1 as MNHEY and CDR2 as SMNVEV (reference sequence). The trim removed 4 bases at V and 4 bases at J, leaving 10 bases unmatched. DNA of the CDR3: TGTGCCAGCAGTTCCTTAACAGGGGGCTCAGGCACTGAAGCTTTCTTT. Amino acid sequence: CASSSLTGGSGTEAFF.

The chain uses TRBV19 and TRBJ2-1; 7 bases fit TRBD2. The germline CDR1 and CDR2 sequences are LNHDA and SQIVND (reference sequence). V gave up 6 bases and J gave up 2 bases; unmatched junction bases: 4. The CDR3 extends over 14 amino acids. CDR3 sequence reads: CASSPGRAYNEQFF. The DNA of the CDR3 is TGTGCCAGTAGCCCGGGGAGGGCCTACAATGAGCAGTTCTTC.

The chain employs TRBV7-9 and TRBJ1-3; D call uncertain. In germline, CDR1 is SEHNR, CDR2 FQNEAQ (reference sequence). V was pared by 5 bases and J by 0 bases, with 14 bases between. The CDR3 sequence is 16 residues long. As DNA, the CDR3 is TGTGCCAGCAGCCAGATATCGGGAAACTCTGGAAACACCATATATTTT. It encodes CASSQISGNSGNTIYF.

CDR3 sequence reads: CASIPGAGFNTEAFF. The CDR3 DNA sequence: TGTGCCAGTATTCCCGGCGCAGGTTTTAACACTGAAGCTTTCTTT. The chain joins TRBV19 to TRBJ1-1; D is unresolved. The CDR3 loop spans 15 amino acids. V lost 7 bases, J lost 2 bases, and 17 bases lay in between. Germline CDR1 LNHDA, CDR2 SQIVND (reference sequence).

The chain combines TRBV6-6 with TRBJ2-1; 8 nucleotides agree with TRBD2. Germline V CDR1 and CDR2: MNHNY, SVGAGI (reference sequence). The CDR3 is 16 residues long. The junction had 11 bases not matched to a gene; V was cut back by 6 bases and J by 4 bases. The CDR3 spells CASRSLGRGEYNEQFF. DNA of the CDR3: TGTGCCAGCAGATCTTTGGGGCGGGGGGAATACAATGAGCAGTTCTTC.

The chain is built from TRBV3-1 (or the pseudogene TRBV3-2) and TRBJ1-1; 8 bases match TRBD1. Losses at the gene ends were 2 bases for V and 5 bases for J; bases not matched to a gene: 4. Looked up from germline, CDR1 is LGHDT and CDR2 is YNNKEL (reference sequence). The CDR3 has 14 residues. CDR3 in amino acids: CASSQKGDRTEAFF. CDR3 in DNA: TGTGCCAGCAGCCAAAAAGGGGACAGGACTGAAGCTTTCTTT.

The genes are TRBV18 and TRBJ1-6, with 11 bases lining up with TRBD1. CDR3 length equals 16 residues. J gave up 7 bases and V 3 bases, and 5 bases lay outside the gene matches. CDR1 and CDR2 (germline): KGHSH, LQKENI. The CDR3 reads CASSPGQGVMNSPLHF. Here the CDR3 DNA reads TGTGCCAGCTCACCGGGACAGGGGGTTATGAATTCACCCCTCCACTTT.

The rearrangement joins TRBV4-2 to TRBJ2-1; D uncertain. The CDR3 extends over 12 amino acids. Germline V gene lookup returns CDR1 LGHNA and CDR2 YNFKEQ. Trimming shortened V by 1 base and J by 6 bases, and 4 bases separated the two germline ends. CDR3: CASSQAFNEQFF. CDR3 sequence (DNA): TGTGCCAGCAGCCAAGCTTTCAATGAGCAGTTCTTC.

V gene TRBV19 combines with J gene TRBJ2-2; D is uncertain. The CDR3 spans 16 residues. Deletions cut 4 bases from V and 0 bases from J, with 12 bases between. CDR1 is LNHDA and CDR2 is SQIVND in the germline V gene (reference sequence). CDR3 in DNA: TGTGCCAGTAGTAGAGAACTCCTCGCGAACACCGGGGAGCTGTTTTTT. It specifies CASSRELLANTGELFF.

The chain couples TRBV6-5 to TRBJ2-3, with 7 bases matching TRBD2. The germline V gene has CDR1 MNHEY and CDR2 SVGAGI. CDR3 length equals 14 residues. V lost 6 bases and J lost 6; bases outside the gene matches: 9. The CDR3 is CASSPPGGSDTQYF. The DNA for the CDR3 is TGTGCCAGCAGCCCCCCCGGGGGGTCGGATACGCAGTATTTT.

The genes are TRBV3-1 (or the pseudogene TRBV3-2) and TRBJ2-1; D is possibly TRBD1 (6 bases). CDR3 size: 17 residues. The germline gives CDR1 LGHDT, CDR2 YNNKEL (reference sequence). V was cut by 4 bases and J by 1 base, with 17 bases left in between. The CDR3 sequence: CASSPQPGTTSYNEQFF. In DNA form, the CDR3 reads TGTGCCAGCAGCCCCCAACCCGGGACAACTTCCTACAATGAGCAGTTCTTC.

The J gene is TRBJ2-3, the V gene TRBV3-1 (or the pseudogene TRBV3-2), with D hard to call. The length of the CDR3 is 17 residues. Germline-derived CDR1 and CDR2 are LGHDT and YNNKEL (reference sequence). Trimming shortened V by 4 bases and J by 0 bases, and 17 bases separated the two germline ends. CDR3 residues: CASSPPSVPISTDTQYF. The CDR3 DNA sequence: TGTGCCAGCAGCCCCCCTTCGGTACCCATTAGCACAGATACGCAGTATTTT.

The chain employs TRBV6-5 and TRBJ2-5; TRBD2 agrees at 13 bases. This CDR3 contains 15 residues. V shed 6 bases and J 5 bases; nucleotides not matched to a gene: 6. Germline-derived CDR1 and CDR2 are MNHEY and SVGAGI. As DNA, the CDR3 is TGTGCCAGCAGACGACTAGCGGGGGGACCGGAGACCCAGTACTTC. The encoded protein is CASRRLAGGPETQYF.

The chain carries TRBV2 and TRBJ2-7; D gene unclear. V gave up 6 bases and J gave up 1 base, with 7 bases separating them. This CDR3 has 12 amino acids. Germline CDR1 is SNHLY and CDR2 is FYNNEI. In DNA form, the CDR3 reads TGTGCCAGCAGCTTGGAGTCCTACGAGCAGTACTTC. Protein: CASSLESYEQYF.

This clone was picked up one time. This chain joins TRBV28 and TRBJ1-2, with TRBD1 matching 8 bases. The CDR3 contains 15 residues. Trimming removed 1 base from V and 7 bases from J; junction bases left unmatched: 8. Germline CDR1 MDHEN, CDR2 SYDVKM. The CDR3 is CASSLYSGQEGGYTF. The DNA for the CDR3 is TGTGCCAGCAGTTTATATTCGGGACAGGAAGGTGGCTACACCTTC.